Listed below are T cell receptor beta chains from one sample, sequenced in a study of T cell responses to AZD1222 COVID-19 vaccine. Profiled with immunoSEQ multiplex PCR; TCRdb holds only in-frame clones, not every one. The table lists 100,000 or so clones, 85% to 90% of them singletons. Specimen: peripheral blood, collected on day 0 of AZD1222 vaccination. The origin of the receptors is an adult in good health. Each CDR3 is given with its conserved first and last residue. Fields, in order: clone size, D gene, V gene, J gene, CDR3 DNA, CDR3 protein. D genes are given only for firm matches. Not all rows give a size; the values are once, few, many and, for expanded clones, a class.

.	.	TRBV3-1/TRBV3-2	TRBJ1-2	TGTGCCAGCAGCCAAGGTAGGACTCGGGTGGCAGCTCATGGCTACACCTTC	CASSQGRTRVAAHGYTF
.	.	TRBV15	TRBJ1-3	TGTGCCACCAGCAGAGATGGGGGTCCGAACTCGGGAAACACCATATATTTT	CATSRDGGPNSGNTIYF
.	.	TRBV24-1	TRBJ2-5	TGTGCCACCAGTGCCACAACAGGGATGAGGGGACAAGAGACCCAGTACTTC	CATSATTGMRGQETQYF
.	TRBD1	TRBV27	TRBJ1-5	TGTGCCAGCCTTACAGGGGAGATTGTTCAGCCCCAGCATTTT	CASLTGEIVQPQHF
.	.	TRBV7-6	TRBJ2-1	TGTGCCAGCAGCAGCGACCGATCCTACAATGAGCAGTTCTTC	CASSSDRSYNEQFF
.	TRBD1	TRBV18	TRBJ1-2	TGTGCCAGCTCAACCGGGACAGGGGATTACTATGGCTACACCTTC	CASSTGTGDYYGYTF
once	.	TRBV7-9	TRBJ1-1	TGTGCCAGCAGCTTAGTGGCGGCCTCAGGCACTGAAGCTTTCTTT	CASSLVAASGTEAFF
.	.	TRBV6-5	TRBJ1-1	TGTGCCACAAACATTCGAATGAACACTGAAGCTTTCTTT	CATNIRMNTEAFF
.	.	TRBV21-1	TRBJ1-1	TGTGCCAGCAGCAAAGGTGGGCCAGCTTTCTTT	CASSKGGPAFF
.	TRBD2	TRBV5-1	TRBJ2-1	TGCGCCAGCAGCTCCAGGACTAGCGATTACAATGAGCAGTTCTTC	CASSSRTSDYNEQFF
.	.	TRBV6-5	TRBJ1-1	TGTGCCAGCTGGAAACGGGGGGTTACTGAAGCTTTCTTT	CASWKRGVTEAFF
.	.	TRBV19	TRBJ1-4	TGTGCCAGTAGTATAGAGGCGACCCTTGCAACTAATGAAAAACTGTTTTTT	CASSIEATLATNEKLFF
.	.	TRBV7-3	TRBJ2-3	TGTGCCAGCAGCTTAAACGGGGCCGAGGGAGATACGCAGTATTTT	CASSLNGAEGDTQYF
.	.	TRBV6-2/TRBV6-3	TRBJ1-2	TGTGCCAGCACCCCGGAAGGCAACTATGGCTACACCTTC	CASTPEGNYGYTF
.	.	TRBV6-2/TRBV6-3	TRBJ2-3	TGTGCCAGCAGTTACGTAGGTTTCGGGCAGTATTTT	CASSYVGFGQYF
.	.	TRBV2	TRBJ1-5	TGTGCCAGCAGTGAAGGCAATCAGCCCCAGCATTTT	CASSEGNQPQHF
few	.	TRBV5-1	TRBJ2-5	TGCGCCAGCAGCCGGACCCTACTAATTCAGGGAATTCAAGAGACCCAGTACTTC	CASSRTLLIQGIQETQYF
.	TRBD1	TRBV5-8	TRBJ1-4	TGTGCCAGCAGCTCCACAGGGGTAGGCACTAATGAAAAACTGTTTTTT	CASSSTGVGTNEKLFF
.	.	TRBV2	TRBJ2-2	TGTGCCAGCAGTCGTGAAGGGGGTCCTACCGGGGAGCTGTTTTTT	CASSREGGPTGELFF
.	.	TRBV5-4	TRBJ1-1	TGTGCCAGCAGCTTGGCCGGACAGCTGAACACTGAAGCTTTCTTT	CASSLAGQLNTEAFF
.	TRBD1	TRBV12-3/TRBV12-4	TRBJ1-2	TGTGCCAGCAGTTTACGGGGACAGGGTTTGTACACCTTC	CASSLRGQGLYTF
.	.	TRBV5-1	TRBJ1-6	TGCGCCAGCAGCTTGGCAGAGGGTTCAAATTCACCCCTCCACTTT	CASSLAEGSNSPLHF
.	TRBD1	TRBV7-9	TRBJ1-4	TGTGCCAGCAGCTCCCGGGGACAGATTAATGAAAAACTGTTTTTT	CASSSRGQINEKLFF
.	TRBD1	TRBV30	TRBJ1-5	TGTGCCTGGTCTGACAGGGGGGATCAGCCCCAGCATTTT	CAWSDRGDQPQHF
.	.	TRBV7-6	TRBJ2-2	TGTGCCAGCAGCTTAGCGGTCCAGGGAAGAGGGGAGCTGTTTTTT	CASSLAVQGRGELFF
.	.	TRBV12-1	TRBJ2-7	TGTGCCAGCAGCCCCGAGGTCCGTTCGGGGGTGGGTAGTAGCGAGCAGTACTTC	CASSPEVRSGVGSSEQYF
.	.	TRBV3-1/TRBV3-2	TRBJ1-2	TGTGCCAGCAGCCAAACCTCTTCAGCTAACTATGGCTACACCTTC	CASSQTSSANYGYTF
once	.	TRBV7-3	TRBJ1-1	TGTGCCAGCAGCTCATCGACACTGAACACTGAAGCTTTCTTT	CASSSSTLNTEAFF
.	TRBD2	TRBV2	TRBJ2-7	TGTGCCAGCAGAGCTAGCGGGGGGGCTCATCACGAGCAGTACTTC	CASRASGGAHHEQYF
.	TRBD2	TRBV5-4	TRBJ2-1	TGTGCCAGCAGCCGGACTAGCGGGGGGGTTTACAATGAGCAGTTCTTC	CASSRTSGGVYNEQFF
.	TRBD1	TRBV18	TRBJ1-6	TGTGCCAGCTCACCACAGGGGGCGGGTTCACCCCTCCACTTT	CASSPQGAGSPLHF
.	TRBD1	TRBV15	TRBJ1-3	TGTGCCACCAGCAGAGATAGGGGGCCTGGAAACACCATATATTTT	CATSRDRGPGNTIYF
.	.	TRBV5-1	TRBJ2-7	TGCGCCAGCAGCTCTGTCACCGGGCCTAAATACGAGCAGTACTTC	CASSSVTGPKYEQYF
.	.	TRBV19	TRBJ1-2	TGTGCCAGTACTAGACGGAGGGATCTTGGCTACACCTTC	CASTRRRDLGYTF
.	TRBD1	TRBV2	TRBJ2-1	TGTGCCAGCAGTCAGGGGACAGGGGGATACAATGAGCAGTTCTTC	CASSQGTGGYNEQFF
.	TRBD2	TRBV2	TRBJ2-5	TGTGCCAGCACTAGCGGGGGCCAAGAGACCCAGTACTTC	CASTSGGQETQYF
.	.	TRBV18	TRBJ2-2	TGTGCCAGCTCAGACGACAGGAGTGGGACCGGGGAGCTGTTTTTT	CASSDDRSGTGELFF
.	.	TRBV5-1	TRBJ1-1	TGCGCCAGCAGACCTACGACACCCCCGGGGAACACTGAAGCTTTCTTT	CASRPTTPPGNTEAFF
once	.	TRBV2	TRBJ1-1	TGTGCCAGCAGTTCACAAGAATTGAACGCGGCTTTCTTT	CASSSQELNAAFF